A selection of T cell receptor beta chains follows, all from one sample in a study of CD8 T cells in ankylosing spondylitis. TCRdb independently ran MiXCR on the 5' RACE reads; one entry per CDR3 protein. The data show under 300,000 distinct CDR3 sequences, around a tenth seen once. Sequencing used blood, either unsorted or a sorted T cell fraction (not recorded which). These receptors all stem from a male donor with ankylosing spondylitis or in good health (not recorded which). Each CDR3 is given with its conserved first and last residue. Each record gives: J gene, clone size, D gene, V gene, CDR3 protein, CDR3 DNA. A D gene is named only where the DNA matches it firmly. The size field is filled for only some rows; it gives once, few, many or a size class.

J: TRBJ1-1; size: -; D: -; V: TRBV5-1; CDR3: CARDGVNTEAFF; DNA: TGCGCCAGAGACGGGGTCAACACTGAAGCTTTCTTT
J: TRBJ2-7; size: many; D: -; V: TRBV12-3/TRBV12-4; CDR3: CASSLGEIYEQYF; DNA: TGTGCCAGCAGTTTAGGGGAGATCTACGAGCAGTACTTC
J: TRBJ2-2; size: many; D: -; V: TRBV9; CDR3: CASSVGQTGELFF; DNA: TGTGCCAGCAGCGTAGGGCAGACCGGGGAGCTGTTTTTT
J: TRBJ2-1; size: few; D: -; V: TRBV3-1; CDR3: CASSQQHLSYNEQFF; DNA: TGTGCCAGCAGCCAGCAGCACCTCTCCTACAATGAGCAGTTCTTC
J: TRBJ1-3; size: many; D: -; V: TRBV29-1; CDR3: CSVEGGSGNTIYF; DNA: TGCAGCGTTGAAGGAGGCTCTGGAAACACCATATATTTT
J: TRBJ2-1; size: many; D: -; V: TRBV21-1; CDR3: CASSAQKLAGDKFF; DNA: TGTGCCAGCAGCGCTCAGAAACTAGCGGGAGATAAGTTCTTC
J: TRBJ2-7; size: many; D: TRBD1; V: TRBV10-3; CDR3: CAISGQGFSYEQYF; DNA: TGTGCCATCAGTGGACAGGGTTTCAGCTACGAGCAGTACTTC
J: TRBJ2-7; size: many; D: TRBD1; V: TRBV28; CDR3: CASSPDRATYEQYF; DNA: TGTGCCAGCAGTCCGGACAGGGCAACCTACGAGCAGTACTTC
J: TRBJ1-1; size: many; D: -; V: TRBV20-1; CDR3: CSARDAGAVTEAFF; DNA: TGCAGTGCTAGAGATGCAGGGGCCGTCACTGAAGCTTTCTTT
J: TRBJ2-7; size: many; D: TRBD1; V: TRBV20-1; CDR3: CSASTGGVNEQYF; DNA: TGCAGTGCTTCGACAGGGGGCGTCAACGAGCAGTACTTC
J: TRBJ2-7; size: many; D: -; V: TRBV10-3; CDR3: CANAKTGTNEQYF; DNA: TGTGCCAACGCCAAGACAGGGACTAACGAGCAGTACTTC
J: TRBJ2-7; size: few; D: -; V: TRBV4-2; CDR3: CASSRPGRNEQYF; DNA: TGTGCCAGCAGCCGCCCGGGACGCAACGAGCAGTACTTC
J: TRBJ1-2; size: many; D: -; V: TRBV5-1; CDR3: CASSVGGNYGYTF; DNA: TGCGCCAGCAGCGTCGGGGGCAACTATGGCTACACCTTC
J: TRBJ2-3; size: -; D: -; V: TRBV20-1; CDR3: CSASQRDTQYF; DNA: TGCAGTGCTTCCCAGCGAGATACGCAGTATTTT
J: TRBJ1-3; size: many; D: -; V: TRBV5-1; CDR3: CASSFSFGNTIYF; DNA: TGCGCCAGCAGTTTCTCTTTTGGAAACACCATATATTTT
J: TRBJ1-4; size: many; D: -; V: TRBV20-1; CDR3: CSARAEEKLFF; DNA: TGCAGTGCTCGAGCTGAGGAAAAACTGTTTTTT
J: TRBJ2-2; size: many; D: -; V: TRBV6-1; CDR3: CASGVGTLITGELFF; DNA: TGTGCCAGCGGAGTGGGAACGCTCATCACCGGGGAGCTGTTTTTT
J: TRBJ2-2; size: few; D: -; V: TRBV20-1; CDR3: CSARAREYSGELFF; DNA: TGCAGTGCTAGAGCCCGGGAGTATTCGGGGGAGCTGTTTTTT
J: TRBJ1-2; size: few; D: TRBD1; V: TRBV27; CDR3: CASSRGQGPLYYGYTF; DNA: TGTGCCAGCAGTAGGGGACAGGGGCCCCTCTACTATGGCTACACCTTC
J: TRBJ1-5; size: many; D: TRBD1; V: TRBV20-1; CDR3: CSAREPGTVHQPQHF; DNA: TGCAGTGCTAGAGAGCCCGGGACAGTACATCAGCCCCAGCATTTT
J: TRBJ2-3; size: few; D: -; V: TRBV7-9; CDR3: CASSLNPTSTDTQYF; DNA: TGTGCCAGCAGCTTAAATCCAACCAGCACAGATACGCAGTATTTT
J: TRBJ2-2; size: -; D: TRBD2; V: TRBV7-6; CDR3: CASSAWERGHTGELFF; DNA: TGTGCCAGCAGCGCCTGGGAGCGGGGTCACACCGGGGAGCTGTTTTTT
J: TRBJ1-1; size: many; D: -; V: TRBV5-6; CDR3: CASSGGGNTEAFF; DNA: TGTGCCAGCAGCGGGGGAGGGAACACTGAAGCTTTCTTT
J: TRBJ2-7; size: -; D: TRBD2; V: TRBV20-1; CDR3: CSAIPPGGTEQYF; DNA: TGCAGTGCCATTCCCCCGGGAGGGACCGAGCAGTACTTC
J: TRBJ2-4; size: -; D: -; V: TRBV7-8; CDR3: CASSADRLVAKNIQYF; DNA: TGTGCCAGCAGCGCCGATCGACTGGTAGCCAAAAACATTCAGTACTTC
J: TRBJ2-7; size: many; D: -; V: TRBV29-1; CDR3: CSVRGVSGFSYEQYF; DNA: TGCAGCGTCAGGGGAGTTAGCGGCTTCTCCTACGAGCAGTACTTC
J: TRBJ2-7; size: -; D: TRBD1; V: TRBV28; CDR3: CASTGGETGGYEQYF; DNA: TGTGCCAGCACTGGGGGGGAGACAGGGGGCTACGAGCAGTACTTC
J: TRBJ1-1; size: few; D: -; V: TRBV6-5; CDR3: CASSSAGGGGTEAFF; DNA: TGTGCCAGCAGTTCCGCGGGAGGTGGAGGCACTGAAGCTTTCTTT
J: TRBJ2-1; size: few; D: TRBD2; V: TRBV6-1; CDR3: CASSDLGGRTDNEQFF; DNA: TGTGCCAGCAGTGATCTTGGCGGGAGAACCGACAATGAGCAGTTCTTC
J: TRBJ2-7; size: many; D: TRBD2; V: TRBV4-1; CDR3: CASSQTTSGPYEQYF; DNA: TGCGCCAGCAGCCAAACGACTAGCGGTCCCTACGAGCAGTACTTC
J: TRBJ2-7; size: few; D: -; V: TRBV5-1; CDR3: CASSSMRGLDYEQYF; DNA: TGCGCCAGCAGCTCTATGAGGGGATTAGACTACGAGCAGTACTTC
J: TRBJ2-3; size: many; D: -; V: TRBV12-3/TRBV12-4; CDR3: CASSLGREGTQYF; DNA: TGTGCCAGCAGTTTAGGGAGGGAAGGTACGCAGTATTTT
J: TRBJ2-3; size: few; D: TRBD1; V: TRBV5-4; CDR3: CASSSGQGLTDTQYF; DNA: TGTGCCAGCAGCTCCGGACAGGGTCTCACAGATACGCAGTATTTT
J: TRBJ2-3; size: many; D: -; V: TRBV4-1; CDR3: CASSQGAGSTDTQYF; DNA: TGCGCCAGCAGCCAAGGGGCAGGGAGCACAGATACGCAGTATTTT
J: TRBJ2-5; size: -; D: -; V: TRBV7-9; CDR3: CASSPWQETQYF; DNA: TGTGCCAGCAGCCCATGGCAAGAGACCCAGTACTTC
J: TRBJ2-1; size: many; D: -; V: TRBV20-1; CDR3: CSARPFARSYNEQFF; DNA: TGCAGTGCTAGGCCCTTCGCTAGGTCCTACAATGAGCAGTTCTTC
J: TRBJ1-2; size: many; D: -; V: TRBV5-1; CDR3: CASSASGDNYGYTF; DNA: TGCGCCAGCAGCGCATCAGGGGATAACTATGGCTACACCTTC
J: TRBJ2-7; size: many; D: -; V: TRBV21-1; CDR3: CASSRRPRIYEQYF; DNA: TGTGCCAGCAGCAGGAGACCAAGGATCTACGAGCAGTACTTC
J: TRBJ2-1; size: many; D: -; V: TRBV7-9; CDR3: CASSLVPGSSYNEQFF; DNA: TGTGCCAGCAGCTTAGTCCCGGGTAGCTCCTACAATGAGCAGTTCTTC
J: TRBJ2-2; size: many; D: -; V: TRBV5-1; CDR3: CASGTSGRELFF; DNA: TGCGCCAGCGGGACGTCCGGGCGGGAGCTGTTTTTT
J: TRBJ2-1; size: many; D: TRBD2; V: TRBV28; CDR3: CASSSGTSGSNEQFF; DNA: TGTGCCAGCAGTTCCGGGACTAGCGGGAGTAATGAGCAGTTCTTC
J: TRBJ2-1; size: few; D: TRBD2; V: TRBV7-9; CDR3: CASRGKREGPGDEQFF; DNA: TGTGCCAGCAGGGGGAAGCGGGAGGGCCCGGGGGATGAGCAGTTCTTC
J: TRBJ2-7; size: -; D: -; V: TRBV5-1; CDR3: CASSLGPGPSHYEQYF; DNA: TGCGCCAGCAGCTTGGGCCCGGGACCCAGTCACTACGAGCAGTACTTC
J: TRBJ2-7; size: many; D: -; V: TRBV3-1; CDR3: CASSQGGEQYF; DNA: TGTGCCAGCAGCCAGGGAGGCGAGCAGTACTTC
J: TRBJ2-2; size: many; D: TRBD1; V: TRBV5-1; CDR3: CARDRDTGELFF; DNA: TGCGCCAGGGACAGGGACACCGGGGAGCTGTTTTTT
J: TRBJ2-3; size: many; D: -; V: TRBV4-2; CDR3: CASSQVAVEGSTQYF; DNA: TGTGCCAGCAGCCAAGTTGCCGTGGAGGGGAGTACGCAGTATTTT
J: TRBJ2-1; size: -; D: -; V: TRBV20-1; CDR3: CSARVGGGGAEGQFF; DNA: TGCAGTGCTAGAGTTGGTGGAGGGGGGGCTGAAGGGCAGTTCTTC
J: TRBJ2-1; size: few; D: -; V: TRBV5-1; CDR3: CASSLEGSGNEQFF; DNA: TGCGCCAGCAGCTTGGAGGGTAGCGGCAATGAGCAGTTCTTC
J: TRBJ2-2; size: many; D: -; V: TRBV30; CDR3: CAWSRGGPNTGELFF; DNA: TGTGCCTGGAGCAGGGGGGGGCCTAACACCGGGGAGCTGTTTTTT
J: TRBJ2-3; size: -; D: TRBD2; V: TRBV7-9; CDR3: CASSSPAGGSDTQYF; DNA: TGTGCCAGCAGCTCCCCAGCGGGAGGGTCAGATACGCAGTATTTT
J: TRBJ2-7; size: many; D: -; V: TRBV12-5; CDR3: CASGLHYEQYF; DNA: TGTGCTAGTGGTCTACACTACGAGCAGTACTTC
J: TRBJ2-1; size: -; D: TRBD2; V: TRBV4-2; CDR3: CASSHITGTSGYNEQFF; DNA: TGTGCCAGCAGCCATATCACCGGGACTAGCGGCTACAATGAGCAGTTCTTC